There are a few counts of the clone carrying this T cell receptor (beta chain). Time point specified: patch test 2, 6 weeks after DPC sensitization. Treatment: therapeutic diphenylcyclopropenone sensitization with weekly scalp DPC. It was from unfractionated whole blood that total RNA was extracted. Via MiXCR, TCRdb re-called the RACE reads, giving one row per CDR3 protein. The sample has over 100,000 distinct CDR3 sequences, roughly 10% seen once. This sample was taken from a study of human T cells and chemical hapten exposure. Germline values: CDR1 KGHSH, CDR2 LQKENI. The CDR3 is 15 amino acids. V was shortened by 2 bases and J by 0 bases, with 10 bases between the two germline ends.

The sample in question was whole blood, obtained in connection with sensitization to the hapten diphenylcyclopropenone (DPC). This TCR was recovered from a woman in her thirties or forties with alopecia areata. Some clones in this sample may be carry-over from other donors' samples. This chain joins TRBV18 and TRBJ1-1; D is undetermined. CDR3 residues: CASSPNPQMNTEAFF. The CDR3 coding sequence is TGTGCCAGCTCACCAAACCCACAGATGAACACTGAAGCTTTCTTT.